Below are 8 T cell receptor beta chains sequenced from a single sample in a study of regulatory T cells in long-lasting Graves disease. CDR3 regions were amplified by Arm-PCR using iRepertoire HTBI primers to build TCR beta libraries. TCRdb recomputed calls from the multiplex PCR reads with MiXCR, one row per CDR3 protein. The table lists a few hundred thousand distinct CDR3 sequences, 20% of them singletons. This sample's time point: newly diagnosed GD, antithyroid drugs for less than 3 months. TCR sequences were obtained from RNA taken from PBMCs. The sequencing used peripheral blood mononuclear cells (PBMCs), collected at new diagnosis, from a patient treated with antithyroid drugs. These TCRs come from a female donor with Graves disease.

This clonotype was observed once. V usage is TRBV20-1 and J usage is TRBJ2-2, with D perhaps matching TRBD1 or TRBD2 (5 bases each). The CDR3 sequence is 15 residues long. Looked up from germline, CDR1 is DFQATT and CDR2 is SNEGSKA (reference sequence). The V end was cut by 3 bases, the J end by 2 bases, with 13 bases between. The CDR3 sequence is CSASKGTANTGELFF. The CDR3 region has the DNA TGCAGTGCTAGTAAGGGGACGGCAAACACCGGGGAGCTGTTTTTT.

This clonotype showed up just a few times. The chain combines TRBV11-3 with TRBJ1-1; no reliable D call. Trimming cost V 5 bases and J 4 bases, with 11 bases left between them. The CDR3 contains 13 residues. Germline values: CDR1 SGHNT, CDR2 YENEEA. The CDR3 sequence: CASSPPRGTEAFF. CDR3 DNA sequence: TGTGCCAGCAGCCCGCCTCGGGGCACTGAAGCTTTCTTT.

Comments on this clonotype: Being one base from a much bigger clone, this may be a read error. The CDR3 does not close with the conserved phenylalanine or tryptophan, likely indicating a read error. The V gene is TRBV9, the J gene TRBJ2-3; the D gene could be TRBD1 or TRBD2 (5 bases each). There are 14 residues in the CDR3. Germline-derived CDR1 and CDR2 are SGDLS and YYNGEE. Trimming cost V 4 bases and J 2 bases, with 11 bases left between them. CDR3 loop: CASSSRDLTDTQYL. The DNA of the CDR3 is TGTGCCAGCAGCTCCCGGGACCTCACAGATACGCAGTATCTT.

This clonotype occurred many times. The chain carries TRBV19 and TRBJ1-4; D might be TRBD1 (5 bases). CDR1 and CDR2 from the germline V gene are LNHDA and SQIVND (reference sequence). The CDR3 runs 10 residues. The V end was cut by 10 bases, the J end by 6 bases, with 6 bases between. The CDR3 loop is CATGYEKLFF. Written as DNA, the CDR3 is TGTGCCACAGGGTATGAAAAACTGTTTTTT.

This clonotype occurred many times. This chain links TRBV12-3 or TRBV12-4 with TRBJ1-1; D is undetermined. The CDR3 runs to 14 residues. V lost 6 bases, J lost 6 bases, and 17 bases lay in between. The CDR3 DNA is TGTGCCAGCAGGATTGGAGGGTACGGCGCTGAAGCTTTCTTT. Translation gives CASRIGGYGAEAFF.

Many counts were recorded for this clonotype. The rearrangement joins TRBV4-3 to TRBJ2-7; 9 bases map to TRBD2. V was clipped by 0 bases and J by 2 bases; unmatched bases: 5. The CDR3 covers 16 residues. Germline CDR1 and CDR2: LGHNA and YSLEER. The CDR3 bases are TGCGCCAGCAGCCAAGAGGGGCTAGCGGGACCCTACGAGCAGTACTTC. Amino acid sequence: CASSQEGLAGPYEQYF.

This clonotype has ten or more counts. CDR3 DNA sequence: TGTGCCAGCAGTCGACTAGCGGGGGGGCTGGGCGAGCAGTACTTC. Translated: CASSRLAGGLGEQYF. This chain connects TRBV6-1 to TRBJ2-7; 14 bases line up with TRBD2. The junction had 6 bases not matched to a gene; V was cut back by 5 bases and J by 6 bases. The CDR3 is 15 residues long. The germline V gene has CDR1 MNHNS and CDR2 SASEGT.

This clonotype came up many times. The chain links TRBV7-2 to TRBJ1-1; TRBD1 might be the D (5 bases). This CDR3 is built from 13 residues. Germline V gives CDR1 SGHTA, CDR2 FQGNSA. Trimming removed 1 base from V and 3 bases from J, with 6 bases in between. CDR3 region: CASSLGGDTEAFF. CDR3 sequence (DNA): TGTGCCAGCAGCTTAGGAGGGGACACTGAAGCTTTCTTT.